The 7 T cell receptor beta chains in this list originate from one sample, sequenced in a study of T cell responses to AZD1222 COVID-19 vaccine. Generated by immunoSEQ multiplex PCR, the TCRdb table keeps only in-frame clones and is missing some. The sample gives some 140,000 clones, approximately 84% of which show up once; over 4% is in the top ten. Sequenced material: peripheral blood, taken on day 0 of AZD1222 vaccination. The receptors derive from an adult in good health.

The rearrangement links TRBV30 to TRBJ1-2; D possibly corresponds to TRBD1 (6 bases). CDR3 length: 14 residues. The germline V gene encodes CDR1 GTSNPN and CDR2 SVGIG (reference sequence). Trimming removed 3 bases from V and 4 bases from J, with 15 bases in between. DNA of the CDR3: TGTGCCTGGAGGGATCGGACAGTTCTCTATGGCTACACCTTC. This codes for CAWRDRTVLYGYTF.

Remarks on this clone: The junction shows a germline mismatch at one end, possibly a read error. The chain joins TRBV7-7 to TRBJ2-5; 9 positions match TRBD1. The CDR3 extends over 14 amino acids. Germline values: CDR1 SSHAT, CDR2 FNYEAQ (reference sequence). CDR3 sequence reads: CASSEGQGKETQYF. The CDR3 coding sequence is TGTGCTAGCAGCGAGGGACAGGGAAAAGAGACCCAGTACTTC.

The chain employs TRBV6-5 and TRBJ2-1, with a possible D match to TRBD1 (5 bases). The ends were cut back, 2 bases at V and 9 bases at J, with 11 bases in the middle. CDR1 is MNHEY, CDR2 SVGAGI, per germline. This CDR3 is 13 amino acids long. CDR3 DNA: TGTGCCAGCAGTTACGAAAGACAGAGTGAGCAGTTCTTC. Its protein is CASSYERQSEQFF.

The rearrangement uses TRBV27 and TRBJ1-2; D is possibly TRBD1 (5 bases). The CDR3 length is 15 residues. Germline CDR1 and CDR2: MNHEY and SMNVEV (reference sequence). The V end was cut by 10 bases, the J end by 2 bases, with 20 bases between. The DNA for the CDR3 is TGTGCCACCCCCCCTACAGGACCCAGGAACTATGGCTACACCTTC. It translates to CATPPTGPRNYGYTF.

For this clone: This sample includes further DNA sequences coding for the same CDR3. The chain recombines TRBV18 with TRBJ1-3; TRBD1 might be the D (5 bases). Trimming cost V 3 bases and J 3 bases, with 6 bases left between them. This CDR3 region has 13 residues. Germline CDR1 and CDR2: KGHSH and LQKENI. CDR3 DNA sequence: TGTGCCAGCTCACCGCAGGGTGGAAACACCATATATTTT. Translation: CASSPQGGNTIYF.

The rearrangement uses TRBV9 and TRBJ2-2; D gene uncertain. In germline, CDR1 is SGDLS, CDR2 YYNGEE. Trimming took 3 bases from V and 1 from J, leaving 7 bases between them. This CDR3 is 14 amino acids long. The CDR3 sequence: CASSAPGNTGELFF. Here the CDR3 DNA reads TGTGCCAGCAGCGCCCCAGGGAACACCGGGGAGCTGTTTTTT.

The CDR3 sequence: CSAPTFLRGGGKTDTQYF. The CDR3 nucleotides read TGCAGCGCTCCCACCTTTTTACGTGGCGGGGGCAAGACAGATACGCAGTATTTT. The V call is TRBV29-1, the J call TRBJ2-3, with D possibly matching TRBD2 (7 bases). V was clipped by 7 bases and J by 3 bases, with 29 bases between them. There are 18 residues in the CDR3. Germline V gene sequence: CDR1 SQVTM, CDR2 ANQGSEA.